A selection of T cell receptor beta chains follows, all from one sample in a study of blood T cell repertoires in COVID-19. Assay used: immunoSEQ multiplex PCR; TCRdb lists only in-frame clones, some missing. The repertoire has approximately 100,000 clones, just under 95% of them found once; the top ten carry 5.7%. The sequencing sample was made of peripheral blood. All receptors come from a man in his 70s with acute or convalescent COVID-19. Both conserved end residues are part of each CDR3.

CASSLEAGGRYNEQFF	TRBV7-6	TRBJ2-1
CASGRGTGELFF	TRBV2	TRBJ2-2
CAWIIHPGQGAEAFF	TRBV30	TRBJ1-1
CASSPKFSYEQYF	TRBV12-3/TRBV12-4	TRBJ2-7
CASSPPNNEQFF	TRBV3-1/TRBV3-2	TRBJ2-1
CASSFWSSGQGTGRDGELFF	TRBV27	TRBJ2-2
CASSLGQGSYEQYF	TRBV5-1	TRBJ2-7
CASSQFPSKGNNEQFF	TRBV23-1	TRBJ2-1
CAISASGTGAREQYF	TRBV10-3	TRBJ2-7
CASSELGGFEAFF	TRBV2	TRBJ1-1
CAWSGGTGAQPQHF	TRBV30	TRBJ1-5
CASSDWQDEQYF	TRBV6-1	TRBJ2-7
CASSPLLTKRDRHSNQPQHF	TRBV6-4	TRBJ1-5
CASSRGTGELFF	TRBV12-3/TRBV12-4	TRBJ2-2
CASSPVYGVGDTIYF	TRBV18	TRBJ1-3
CASSRTGAQPQHF	TRBV19	TRBJ1-5
CASGLAGGPNTGELFF	TRBV7-3	TRBJ2-2
CASSLAGTGGQPQHF	TRBV7-2	TRBJ1-5
CASRLTGVNEKLFF	TRBV25-1	TRBJ1-4
CASSSGGTSVLSYEQYF	TRBV5-1	TRBJ2-7
CASTPLGGSYEQYF	TRBV27	TRBJ2-7
CASSPGLAGRGTDTQYF	TRBV18	TRBJ2-3
CASPLPLFLTDTQYF	TRBV10-1	TRBJ2-3
CASSLGGQGVTETQYF	TRBV5-5	TRBJ2-5
CASSGATENREAFF	TRBV10-1	TRBJ1-1
CASSYSAGMNNYEQYF	TRBV6-5	TRBJ2-7
CASSFGTGVNYGYTF	TRBV5-5	TRBJ1-2
CSVETGLGKNIQYF	TRBV29-1	TRBJ2-4